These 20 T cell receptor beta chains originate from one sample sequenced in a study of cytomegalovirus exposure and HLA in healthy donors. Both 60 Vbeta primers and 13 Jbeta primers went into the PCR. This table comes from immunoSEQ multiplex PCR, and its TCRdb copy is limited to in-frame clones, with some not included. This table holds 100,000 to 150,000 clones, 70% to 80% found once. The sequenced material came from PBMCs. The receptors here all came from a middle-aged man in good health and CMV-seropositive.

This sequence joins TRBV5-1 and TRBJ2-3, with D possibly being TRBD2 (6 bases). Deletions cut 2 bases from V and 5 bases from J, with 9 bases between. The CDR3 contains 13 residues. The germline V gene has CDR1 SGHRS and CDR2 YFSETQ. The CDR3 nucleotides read TGCGCCAGCAGCTTCGGGGGACTAGATACGCAGTATTTT. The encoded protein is CASSFGGLDTQYF.

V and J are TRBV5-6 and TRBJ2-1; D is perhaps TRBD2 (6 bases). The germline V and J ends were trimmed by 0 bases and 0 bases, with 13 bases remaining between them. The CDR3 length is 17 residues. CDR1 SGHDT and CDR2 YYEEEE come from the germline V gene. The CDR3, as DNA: TGTGCCAGCAGCTTGGCCCGGGGACTTAGCTCCTACAATGAGCAGTTCTTC. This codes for CASSLARGLSSYNEQFF.

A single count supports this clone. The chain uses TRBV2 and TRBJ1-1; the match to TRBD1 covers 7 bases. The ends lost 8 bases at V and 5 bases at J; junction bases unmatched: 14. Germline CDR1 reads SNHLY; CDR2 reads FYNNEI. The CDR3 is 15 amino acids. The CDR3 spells CASLRRTGWDTEAFF. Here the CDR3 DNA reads TGTGCCAGCCTTCGGCGGACAGGATGGGATACTGAAGCTTTCTTT.

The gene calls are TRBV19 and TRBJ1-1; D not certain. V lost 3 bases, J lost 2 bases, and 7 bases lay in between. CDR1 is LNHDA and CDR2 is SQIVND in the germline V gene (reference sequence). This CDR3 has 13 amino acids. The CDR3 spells CASSMQINTEAFF. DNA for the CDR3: TGTGCCAGTAGTATGCAGATTAACACTGAAGCTTTCTTT.

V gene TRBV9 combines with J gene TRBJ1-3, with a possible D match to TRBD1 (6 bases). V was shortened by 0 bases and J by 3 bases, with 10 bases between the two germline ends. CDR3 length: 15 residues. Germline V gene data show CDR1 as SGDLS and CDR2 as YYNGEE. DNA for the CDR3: TGTGCCAGCAGCGTAGACAGGGATAGTGGAAACACCATATATTTT. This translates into CASSVDRDSGNTIYF. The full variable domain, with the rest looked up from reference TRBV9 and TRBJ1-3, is DSGVTQTPKHLITATGQRVTLRCSPRSGDLSVYWYQQSLDQGLQFLIQYYNGEERAKGNILERFSAQQFPDLHSELNLSSLELGDSALYFCASSVDRDSGNTIYFGEGSWLTVV.

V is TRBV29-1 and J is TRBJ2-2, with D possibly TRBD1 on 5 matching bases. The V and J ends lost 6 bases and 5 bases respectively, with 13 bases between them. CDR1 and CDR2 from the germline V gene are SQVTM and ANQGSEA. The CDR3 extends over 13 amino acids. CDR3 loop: CSVNRMGTGELFF. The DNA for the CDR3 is TGCAGCGTCAACAGGATGGGAACCGGGGAGCTGTTTTTT.

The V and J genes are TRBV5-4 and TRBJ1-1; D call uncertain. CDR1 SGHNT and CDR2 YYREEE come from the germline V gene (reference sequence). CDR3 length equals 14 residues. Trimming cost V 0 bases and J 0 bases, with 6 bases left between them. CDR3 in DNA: TGTGCCAGCAGCTTGGACAGTTTGAACACTGAAGCTTTCTTT. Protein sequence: CASSLDSLNTEAFF.

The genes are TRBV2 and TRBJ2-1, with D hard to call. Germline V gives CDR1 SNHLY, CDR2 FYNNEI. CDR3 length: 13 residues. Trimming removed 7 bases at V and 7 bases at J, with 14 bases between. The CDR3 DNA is TGTGCCAGCAAGACCGCGTCTAGGAATGAGCAGTTCTTC. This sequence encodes CASKTASRNEQFF.

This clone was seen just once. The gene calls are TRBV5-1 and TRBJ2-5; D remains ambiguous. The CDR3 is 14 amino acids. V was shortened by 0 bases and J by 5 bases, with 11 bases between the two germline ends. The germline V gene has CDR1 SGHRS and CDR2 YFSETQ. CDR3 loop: CASSLGAAEETQYF. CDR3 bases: TGCGCCAGCAGCTTGGGGGCAGCTGAGGAGACCCAGTACTTC.

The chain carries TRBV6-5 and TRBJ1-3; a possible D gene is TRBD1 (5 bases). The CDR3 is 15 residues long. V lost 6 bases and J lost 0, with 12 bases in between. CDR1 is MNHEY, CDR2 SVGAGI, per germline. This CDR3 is CASSRDGSSGNTIYF. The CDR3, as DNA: TGTGCCAGCAGCCGGGACGGGAGCTCTGGAAACACCATATATTTT.

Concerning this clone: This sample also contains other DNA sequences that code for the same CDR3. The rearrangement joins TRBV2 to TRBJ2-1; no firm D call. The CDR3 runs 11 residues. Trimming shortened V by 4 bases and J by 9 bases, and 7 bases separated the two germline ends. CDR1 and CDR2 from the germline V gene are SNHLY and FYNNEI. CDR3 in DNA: TGTGCCAGCAGTGGTCGTAGTGAGCAGTTCTTC. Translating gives CASSGRSEQFF.

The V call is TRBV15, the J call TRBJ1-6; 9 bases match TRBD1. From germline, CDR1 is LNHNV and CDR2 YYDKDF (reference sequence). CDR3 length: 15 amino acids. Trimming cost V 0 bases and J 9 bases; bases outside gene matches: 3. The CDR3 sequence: CATSRDRDRASPLHF. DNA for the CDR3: TGTGCCACCAGCAGAGACCGGGACAGGGCTTCACCCCTCCACTTT.

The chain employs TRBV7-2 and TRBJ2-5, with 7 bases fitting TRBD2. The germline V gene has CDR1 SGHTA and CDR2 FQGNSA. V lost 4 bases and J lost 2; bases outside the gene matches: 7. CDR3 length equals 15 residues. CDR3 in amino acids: CASSSSAGIQETQYF. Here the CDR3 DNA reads TGTGCCAGCAGCTCCTCAGCGGGGATACAAGAGACCCAGTACTTC.

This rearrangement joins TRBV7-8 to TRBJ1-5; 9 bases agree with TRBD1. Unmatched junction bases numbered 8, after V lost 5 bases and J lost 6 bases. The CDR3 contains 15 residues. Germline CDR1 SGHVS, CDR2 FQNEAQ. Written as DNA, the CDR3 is TGTGCCAGCAGCCGGGCCGGGACAGGGCGTCAGCCCCAGCATTTT. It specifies CASSRAGTGRQPQHF. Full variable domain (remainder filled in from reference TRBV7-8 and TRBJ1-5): GAGVSQSPRYKVAKRGQDVALRCDPISGHVSLFWYQQALGQGPEFLTYFQNEAQLDKSGLPSDRFFAERPEGSVSTLKIQRTQQEDSAVYLCASSRAGTGRQPQHFGDGTRLSIL.

CDR3 sequence: CAISERVRGSASYEQYF. CDR3 nucleotide sequence: TGTGCCATCAGTGAAAGGGTCAGGGGTAGCGCCTCCTACGAGCAGTACTTC. The rearrangement links TRBV10-3 to TRBJ2-7; D is perhaps TRBD1 (6 bases). Between the trimmed V and J ends, which lost 3 bases and 0 bases, there was a span of 18 bases. Germline V gene sequence: CDR1 ENHRY, CDR2 SYGVKD. This CDR3 has 17 residues.

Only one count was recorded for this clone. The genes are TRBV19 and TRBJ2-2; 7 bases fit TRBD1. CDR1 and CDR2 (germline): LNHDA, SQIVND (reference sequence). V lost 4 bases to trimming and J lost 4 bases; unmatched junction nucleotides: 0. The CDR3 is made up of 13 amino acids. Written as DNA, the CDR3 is TGTGCCAGTAGTAGACAGGGCACCGGGGAGCTGTTTTTT. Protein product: CASSRQGTGELFF.

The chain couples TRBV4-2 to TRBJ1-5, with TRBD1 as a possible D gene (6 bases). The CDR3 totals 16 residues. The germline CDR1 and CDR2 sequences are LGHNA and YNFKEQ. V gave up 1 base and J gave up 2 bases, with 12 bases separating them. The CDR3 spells CASSQAQGKGNQPQHF. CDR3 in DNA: TGTGCCAGCAGCCAAGCGCAGGGGAAAGGCAATCAGCCCCAGCATTTT.

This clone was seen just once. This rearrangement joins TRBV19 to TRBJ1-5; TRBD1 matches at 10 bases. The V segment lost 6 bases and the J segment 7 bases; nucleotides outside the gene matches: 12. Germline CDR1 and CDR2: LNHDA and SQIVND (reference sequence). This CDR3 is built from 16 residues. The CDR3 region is CASSLLPGQGSQPQHF. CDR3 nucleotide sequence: TGTGCCAGTAGCCTACTACCGGGACAGGGGTCCCAGCCCCAGCATTTT.

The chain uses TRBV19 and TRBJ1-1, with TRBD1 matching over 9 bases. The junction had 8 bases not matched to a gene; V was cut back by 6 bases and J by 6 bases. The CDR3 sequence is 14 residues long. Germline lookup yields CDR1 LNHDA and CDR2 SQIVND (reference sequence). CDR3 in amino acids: CASRKSGTGSEAFF. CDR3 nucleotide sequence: TGTGCCAGTAGGAAATCCGGGACAGGGTCTGAAGCTTTCTTT.

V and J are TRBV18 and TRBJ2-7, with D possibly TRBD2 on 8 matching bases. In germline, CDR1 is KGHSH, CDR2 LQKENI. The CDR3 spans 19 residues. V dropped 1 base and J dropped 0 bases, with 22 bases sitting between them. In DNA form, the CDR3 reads TGTGCCAGCTCACCACTTTCGCCTAGCGGGCGGGACAGCTCCTACGAGCAGTACTTC. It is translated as CASSPLSPSGRDSSYEQYF.